This T cell receptor (beta chain) was captured in a study of OX40 agonist ivuxolimab in advanced cancers. Sequencing was performed with immunoSEQ multiplex PCR; in TCRdb, only in-frame clones are kept and a portion is missing. The sample lists 40,000 or so clones, 82% occurring once. The germline CDR1 and CDR2 sequences are SNHLY and FYNNEI. Trimming at V came to 1 base and at J to 6 bases, leaving 0 bases not matched to a gene. CDR3 length: 12 amino acids. This material consisted of CD4+ or CD8+ T cells sorted from blood, taken in a trial of the OX40 agonist ivuxolimab. V usage is TRBV2 and J usage is TRBJ2-7; 7 nucleotides agree with TRBD2. The sequence was collected from an adult with an advanced solid tumor such as melanoma, head and neck, liver or kidney cancer. The chain's CDR3 is CASSEGLAEQYF. DNA for the CDR3: TGTGCCAGCAGTGAAGGACTAGCCGAGCAGTACTTC.